The entry below describes one T cell receptor (beta chain). Different DNA sequences within this sample yield the same CDR3. The data stem from a study of blood T cell repertoires in COVID-19. For the study at large: The cDNA or gDNA used as material had been derived from T cells, B-cell-depleted T cells, or PBMCs.

V gave up 3 bases and J gave up 3 bases; unmatched junction bases: 1. Per the germline V gene, CDR1 is LNHDA and CDR2 is SQIVND (reference sequence). The CDR3 is made up of 13 amino acids. In the study's own analysis: Estimation of nucleated cell counts was performed using reference gene primer amplification. Assay: immunoSEQ multiplex PCR; the TCRdb copy retains only in-frame clones and omits some. D and trimming come from the DNA, and the V and J calls and clone size come from that table. Of roughly 440,000 clones in the sample, about 87% were seen once. This chain joins TRBV19 and TRBJ1-1; 7 positions match TRBD1. The material sequenced was peripheral blood. This receptor was identified in a woman between 50 and 59 years old with COVID-19, enrolled during active disease. The CDR3: CASSIDRDTEAFF. In DNA form, the CDR3 reads TGTGCCAGTAGTATCGACAGGGACACTGAAGCTTTCTTT.